One T cell receptor beta chain is described in this entry. The source of the sample is a study of shared clonotypes between healthy human individuals. Germline V lookup: CDR1 GTSNPN, CDR2 SVGIG (reference sequence). J lost 8 bases, V lost 5 bases, and 5 bases had no gene match. CDR3 length: 12 residues. Only CD45RO-negative cells positively selected for CCR7 counted as naive CD8 cells, so terminally differentiated effector memory CD45RA+ cells were excluded. At deep level, the assay was performed. Profiled with immunoSEQ multiplex PCR; TCRdb holds only in-frame clones, not every one. The sample has millions of clones, around 96% seen once.

This TCR was sampled from a man between 18 and 29 years old in good health. This chain connects TRBV30 to TRBJ2-2; 7 bases align to TRBD1. Sequencing was done on a sample of naive CD8+ T cells sorted from blood. The DNA of the CDR3 is TGTGCCTGGCAGGGGGAGACTGGGGAGCTGTTTTTT. Amino acids: CAWQGETGELFF.